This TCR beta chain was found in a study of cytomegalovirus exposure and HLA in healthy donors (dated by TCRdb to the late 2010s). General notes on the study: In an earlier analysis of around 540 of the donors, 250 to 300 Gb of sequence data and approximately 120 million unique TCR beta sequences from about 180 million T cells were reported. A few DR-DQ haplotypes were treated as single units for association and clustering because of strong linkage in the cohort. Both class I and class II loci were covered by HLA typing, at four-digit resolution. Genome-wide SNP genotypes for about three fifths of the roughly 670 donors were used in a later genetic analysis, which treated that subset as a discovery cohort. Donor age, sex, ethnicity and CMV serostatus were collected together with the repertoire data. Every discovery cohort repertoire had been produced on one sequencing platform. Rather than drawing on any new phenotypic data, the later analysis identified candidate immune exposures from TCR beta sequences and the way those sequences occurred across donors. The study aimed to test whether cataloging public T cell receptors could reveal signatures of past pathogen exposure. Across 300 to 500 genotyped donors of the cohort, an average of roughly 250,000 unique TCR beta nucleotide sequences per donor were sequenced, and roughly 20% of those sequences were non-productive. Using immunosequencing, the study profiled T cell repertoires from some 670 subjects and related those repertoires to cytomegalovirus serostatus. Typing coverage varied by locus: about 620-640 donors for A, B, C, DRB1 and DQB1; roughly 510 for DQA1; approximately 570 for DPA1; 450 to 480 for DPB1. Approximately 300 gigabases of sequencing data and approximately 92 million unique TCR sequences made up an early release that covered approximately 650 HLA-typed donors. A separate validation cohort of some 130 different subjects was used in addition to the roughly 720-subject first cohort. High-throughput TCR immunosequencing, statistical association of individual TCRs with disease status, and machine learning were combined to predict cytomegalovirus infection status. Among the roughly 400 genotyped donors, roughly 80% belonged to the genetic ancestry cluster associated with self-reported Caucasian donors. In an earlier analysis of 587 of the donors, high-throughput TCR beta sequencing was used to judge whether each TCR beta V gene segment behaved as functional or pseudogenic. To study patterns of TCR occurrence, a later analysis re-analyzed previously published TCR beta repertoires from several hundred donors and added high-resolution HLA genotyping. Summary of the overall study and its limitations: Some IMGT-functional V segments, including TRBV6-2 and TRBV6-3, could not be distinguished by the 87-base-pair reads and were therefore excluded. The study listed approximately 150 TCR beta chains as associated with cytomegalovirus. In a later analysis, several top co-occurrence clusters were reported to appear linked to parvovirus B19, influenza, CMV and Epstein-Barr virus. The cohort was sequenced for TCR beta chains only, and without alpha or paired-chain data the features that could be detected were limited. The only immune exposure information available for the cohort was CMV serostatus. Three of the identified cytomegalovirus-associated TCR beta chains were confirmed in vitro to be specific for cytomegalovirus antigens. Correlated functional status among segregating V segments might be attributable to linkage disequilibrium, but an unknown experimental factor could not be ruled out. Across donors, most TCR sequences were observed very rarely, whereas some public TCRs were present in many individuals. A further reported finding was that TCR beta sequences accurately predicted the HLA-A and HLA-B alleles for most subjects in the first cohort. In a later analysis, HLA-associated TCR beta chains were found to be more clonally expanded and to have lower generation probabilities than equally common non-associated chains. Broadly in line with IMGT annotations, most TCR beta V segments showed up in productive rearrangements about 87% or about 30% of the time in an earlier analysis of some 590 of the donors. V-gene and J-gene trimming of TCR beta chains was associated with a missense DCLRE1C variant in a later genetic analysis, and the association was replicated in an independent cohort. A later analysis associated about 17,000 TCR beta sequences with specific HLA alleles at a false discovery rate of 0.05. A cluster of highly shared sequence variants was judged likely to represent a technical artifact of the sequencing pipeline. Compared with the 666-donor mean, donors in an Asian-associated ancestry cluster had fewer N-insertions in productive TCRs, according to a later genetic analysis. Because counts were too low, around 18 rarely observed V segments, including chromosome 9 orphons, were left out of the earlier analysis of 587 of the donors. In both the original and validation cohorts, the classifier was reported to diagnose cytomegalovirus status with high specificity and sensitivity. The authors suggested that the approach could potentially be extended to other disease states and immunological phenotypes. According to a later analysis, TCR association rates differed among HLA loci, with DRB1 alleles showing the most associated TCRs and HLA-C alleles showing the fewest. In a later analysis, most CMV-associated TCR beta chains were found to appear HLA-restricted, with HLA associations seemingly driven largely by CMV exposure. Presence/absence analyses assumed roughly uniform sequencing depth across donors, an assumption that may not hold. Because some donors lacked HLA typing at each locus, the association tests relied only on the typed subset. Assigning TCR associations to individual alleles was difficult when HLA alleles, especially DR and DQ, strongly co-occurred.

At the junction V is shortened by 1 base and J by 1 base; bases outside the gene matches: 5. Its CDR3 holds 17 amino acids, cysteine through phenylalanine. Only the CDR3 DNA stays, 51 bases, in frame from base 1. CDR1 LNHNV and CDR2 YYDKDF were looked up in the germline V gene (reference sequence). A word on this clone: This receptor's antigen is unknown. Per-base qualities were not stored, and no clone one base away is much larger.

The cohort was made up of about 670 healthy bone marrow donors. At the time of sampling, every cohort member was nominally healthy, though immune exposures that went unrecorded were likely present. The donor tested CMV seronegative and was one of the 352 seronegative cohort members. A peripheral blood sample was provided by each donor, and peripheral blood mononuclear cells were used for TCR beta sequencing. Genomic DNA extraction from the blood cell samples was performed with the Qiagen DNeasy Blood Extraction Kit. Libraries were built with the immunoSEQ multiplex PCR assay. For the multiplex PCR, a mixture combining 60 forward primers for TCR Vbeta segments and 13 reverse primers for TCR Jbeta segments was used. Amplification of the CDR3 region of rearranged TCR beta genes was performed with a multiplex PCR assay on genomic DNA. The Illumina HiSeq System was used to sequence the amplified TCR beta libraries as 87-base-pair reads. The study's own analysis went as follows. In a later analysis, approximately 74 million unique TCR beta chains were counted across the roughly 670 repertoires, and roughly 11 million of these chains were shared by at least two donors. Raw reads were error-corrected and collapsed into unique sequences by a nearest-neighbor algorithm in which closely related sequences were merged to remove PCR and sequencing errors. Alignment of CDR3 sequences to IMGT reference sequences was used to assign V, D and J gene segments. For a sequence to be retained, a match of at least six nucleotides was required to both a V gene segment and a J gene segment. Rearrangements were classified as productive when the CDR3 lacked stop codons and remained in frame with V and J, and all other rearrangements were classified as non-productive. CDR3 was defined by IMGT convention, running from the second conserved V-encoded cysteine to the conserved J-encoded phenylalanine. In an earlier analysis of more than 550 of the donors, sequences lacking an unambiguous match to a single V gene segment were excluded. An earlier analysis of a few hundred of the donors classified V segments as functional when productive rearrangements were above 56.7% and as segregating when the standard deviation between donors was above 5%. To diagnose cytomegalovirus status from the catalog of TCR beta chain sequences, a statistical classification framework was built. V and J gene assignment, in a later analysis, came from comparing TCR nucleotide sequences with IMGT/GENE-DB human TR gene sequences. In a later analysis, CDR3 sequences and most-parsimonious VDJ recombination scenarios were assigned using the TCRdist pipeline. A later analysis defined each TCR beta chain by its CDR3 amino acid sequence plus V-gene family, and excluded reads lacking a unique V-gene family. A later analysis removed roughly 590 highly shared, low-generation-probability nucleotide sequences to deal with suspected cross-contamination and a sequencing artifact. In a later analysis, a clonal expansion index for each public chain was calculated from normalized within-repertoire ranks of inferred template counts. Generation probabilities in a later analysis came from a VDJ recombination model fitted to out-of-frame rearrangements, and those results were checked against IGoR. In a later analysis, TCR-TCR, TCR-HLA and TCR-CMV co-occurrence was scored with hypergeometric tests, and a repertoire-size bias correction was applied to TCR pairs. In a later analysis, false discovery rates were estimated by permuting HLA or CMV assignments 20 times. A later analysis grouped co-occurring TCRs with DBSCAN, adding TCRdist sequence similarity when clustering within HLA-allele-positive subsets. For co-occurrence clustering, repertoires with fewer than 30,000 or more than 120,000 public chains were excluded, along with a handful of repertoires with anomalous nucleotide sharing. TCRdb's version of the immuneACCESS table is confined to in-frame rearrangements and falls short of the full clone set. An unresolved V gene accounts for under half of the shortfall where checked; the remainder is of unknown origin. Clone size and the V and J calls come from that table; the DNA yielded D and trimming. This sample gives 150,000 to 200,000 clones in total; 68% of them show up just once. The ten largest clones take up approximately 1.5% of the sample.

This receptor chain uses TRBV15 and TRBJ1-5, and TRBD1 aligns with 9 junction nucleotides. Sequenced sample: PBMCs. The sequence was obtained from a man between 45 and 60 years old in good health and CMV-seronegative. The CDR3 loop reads CATSRADRGRSNQPQHF. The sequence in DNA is TGTGCCACCAGCAGAGCGGACAGGGGAAGGAGCAATCAGCCCCAGCATTTT.